The clone carrying this TCR beta chain was counted a few times. Its cognate antigen is unknown. These data originate in a study of blood T cells in healthy people across ages. Study-level background: Roughly one uniquely barcoded beta molecule per two T cells was captured.

Using a J-beta primer mix together with a sample-barcoded 5' primer, a second PCR was run for roughly 6 to 12 cycles. TCRdb used MiXCR to reprocess the 5' RACE reads, holding one entry per CDR3 protein. Of more than 1 million distinct CDR3 sequences in the sample, 45% were seen once. Broader study findings: TCR beta diversity correlated strongly with naive T cell percentage.

The CDR3 contains 13 residues. V lost 3 bases to trimming and J lost 10 bases, with 10 bases between them. The germline gives CDR1 LNHNV, CDR2 YYDKDF (reference sequence). The sample, 7.5 to 10 milliliters of peripheral blood, was drawn from each donor. The study isolated at least 6 million PBMCs from each sample. The sample taken for sequencing was blood. The TCR sequence derives from a woman aged 60-75 years in good health. The chain has TRBV15 and TRBJ1-6; D is unresolved. CDR3 bases: TGTGCCACCAGCAGGGGCGGGGTCTCACCCCTCCACTTT. Protein: CATSRGGVSPLHF.